The next 22 T cell receptor beta chains were all read from a single sample in a study of post-analysis software for immune sequencing data. Their cognate antigens are unknown. Prepared TCR beta cDNA libraries contained unique molecular identifiers. TCRdb re-derived calls from the PCR reads in MiXCR, one entry per CDR3 protein. The sample yields 350,000 to 450,000 distinct CDR3 sequences, around a third seen once. Study conclusions and caveats: TRBV segments more frequent in patients than in controls numbered five and included TRBV5-6, TRBV5-1 and TRBV20-1.

The sequencing sample was made of blood. The receptors were gathered from a girl aged 5-17 years with multiple sclerosis.

Notes on this clonotype: A read error may produce the germline difference seen at one junction end. The genes are TRBV6-6 and TRBJ2-4; 10 nucleotides match TRBD2. The J call may be in error: the DNA end matches TRBJ2-5 better. This CDR3 contains 17 residues. Germline lookup yields CDR1 MNHNY and CDR2 SVGAGI (reference sequence). This CDR3 is CASSYSLSGGGQETQYF. In nucleotides, the CDR3 is TGTGCCAGCAGCTACTCACTGAGCGGGGGGGGCCAAGAGACCCAGTACTTC.

This clonotype was detected only a few times. J is TRBJ2-3 and V is TRBV20-1; possible D gene TRBD1, 6 bases. This CDR3 spans 13 amino acids. CDR1 is DFQATT, CDR2 SNEGSKA, per germline (reference sequence). V was cut by 1 base and J by 4 bases, with 9 bases left in between. The CDR3 bases are TGCAGTGCTAGAGTACAGGGCGCAGATACGCAGTATTTT. Its translation is CSARVQGADTQYF.

This clonotype appeared a few times. This chain links TRBV12-3 or TRBV12-4 with TRBJ2-5, with 11 bases identical to TRBD1. The J call may be wrong; the DNA end is better matched by TRBJ2-7. The CDR3 has 14 residues. The CDR3 here is CASRTGTGGDEQYF. The DNA for the CDR3 is TGTGCCAGCAGGACCGGGACAGGGGGTGACGAGCAGTACTTC.

This clonotype occurred a few times. The rearrangement uses TRBV12-3 or TRBV12-4 and TRBJ1-2, with 11 bases lining up with TRBD1. This CDR3 comprises 13 residues. Germline trimming cut 4 bases from V and 8 bases from J; bases unmatched to any gene: 3. The CDR3: CASSSRTGGGYTF. The CDR3 DNA reads as TGTGCCAGCAGTTCCCGGACAGGGGGCGGCTACACCTTC.

CDR3 sequence (DNA): TGCGCCAGCAGCTTGGCATCGCAGGGGGCCGTGCTAGCCAAAAACATTCAGTACTTC. Translation: CASSLASQGAVLAKNIQYF. This rearrangement joins TRBV5-1 to TRBJ2-4, with 8 bases lining up with TRBD1. The CDR3 is 19 residues long. The germline gives CDR1 SGHRS, CDR2 YFSETQ. Trimming at V came to 0 bases and at J to 0 bases, leaving 11 bases not matched to a gene.

The genes are TRBV4-3 and TRBJ1-2; D is ambiguous. V lost 4 bases to trimming and J lost 1 base, with 16 bases between them. Germline-derived CDR1 and CDR2 are LGHNA and YSLEER. The CDR3 runs 16 residues. The CDR3 DNA is TGCGCCAGCAGCCCGGTGGGCCGTATTGATAACTATGGCTACACCTTC. It is translated as CASSPVGRIDNYGYTF.

This clonotype was observed many times. This chain connects TRBV6-5 to TRBJ2-5, with 11 bases that match TRBD2. Trimming cost V 5 bases and J 2 bases; bases outside gene matches: 4. The germline V gene has CDR1 MNHEY and CDR2 SVGAGI. CDR3 length equals 15 residues. The CDR3 DNA follows: TGTGCCAGCAGTCCGGGACTAGCGGTTCAAGAGACCCAGTACTTC. Translation: CASSPGLAVQETQYF.

This clonotype was seen a handful of times. The chain recombines TRBV24-1 with TRBJ2-5; possibly TRBD1 for D (6 bases). The V gene lost 1 base and the J gene lost 4 bases, with 12 bases spanning the gap. Germline values: CDR1 KGHDR, CDR2 SFDVKD. The CDR3 is 15 residues long. CDR3: CATSDFLGGAETQYF. The CDR3 DNA reads as TGTGCCACCAGTGATTTTTTAGGGGGAGCAGAGACCCAGTACTTC.

This clonotype occurred once. The CDR3 loop is CASSWQGKVTEAFF. For the CDR3, the DNA is TGCGCCAGCAGCTGGCAGGGGAAAGTAACTGAAGCTTTCTTT. The V call is TRBV5-1, the J call TRBJ1-1; the D gene is possibly TRBD1 (6 bases). The V gene's germline CDR1 is SGHRS and CDR2 YFSETQ. The V gene lost 3 bases and the J gene lost 5 bases, with 14 bases spanning the gap. CDR3 length: 14 amino acids.

Regarding this clonotype: A junction end diverges from the germline sequence, so it may reflect a read error. This sequence joins TRBV7-2 and TRBJ2-2; 7 bases match TRBD1. There are 15 residues in the CDR3. Germline loops: CDR1 SGHTA, CDR2 FQGNSA. CDR3 region: CASSRDSTNTGERFF. The CDR3 DNA follows: TGTGCCAGCAGCCGGGACAGCACGAACACCGGGGAGCGGTTTTTT.

The chain couples TRBV18 to TRBJ2-5; D not certain. CDR1 is KGHSH, CDR2 LQKENI, per germline. With 8 bases removed from V and 5 bases from J, the gap between germline ends came to 9 bases. The CDR3 runs 11 residues. DNA for the CDR3: TGTGCCAGCAGCCCAGAGGAGACCCAGTACTTC. Translation gives CASSPEETQYF.

This clonotype was detected only a few times. The rearrangement joins TRBV7-3 to TRBJ1-6; D call uncertain. V lost 1 base to trimming and J lost 4 bases, with 5 bases between them. Germline CDR1 is SGHTA and CDR2 is FQGTGA. This CDR3 has 14 amino acids. Written as DNA, the CDR3 is TGTGCCAGCAGCTTAATAGGGTATAATTCACCCCTCCACTTT. Translation gives CASSLIGYNSPLHF.

This clonotype was observed at least ten times. V usage is TRBV7-3 and J usage is TRBJ2-1, with a tentative D call TRBD2 (6 bases). This CDR3 spans 12 amino acids. V lost 2 bases to trimming and J lost 7 bases, with 6 bases between them. The germline gives CDR1 SGHTA, CDR2 FQGTGA. CDR3 bases: TGTGCCAGCAGCTTAGGGAGGAATGAGCAGTTCTTC. Residues: CASSLGRNEQFF.

This chain uses TRBV7-9 with TRBJ2-3, with 8 bases identical to TRBD1. There are 13 residues in the CDR3. Germline CDR1 and CDR2: SEHNR and FQNEAQ (reference sequence). After removal of 8 bases from V and 3 bases from J, the junction contained 4 bases not matched to a gene. CDR3 sequence: CASGDRGTDTQYF. CDR3 coding DNA: TGTGCCAGCGGCGACAGGGGAACAGATACGCAGTATTTT. Supplemented by reference TRBV7-9 and TRBJ2-3, the full variable domain reads DTGVSQNPRHKITKRGQNVTFRCDPISEHNRLYWYRQTLGQGPEFLTYFQNEAQLEKSRLLSDRFSAERPKGSFSTLEIQRTEQGDSAMYLCASGDRGTDTQYFGPGTRLTVL.

This clonotype has just a few counts. The genes are TRBV7-3 and TRBJ2-7, with D perhaps given as TRBD1 or TRBD2 (5 bases each). This CDR3 contains 16 residues. Germline V CDR1 and CDR2: SGHTA, FQGTGA. V lost 0 bases and J lost 4, with 16 bases in between. The CDR3 region is CASSLTSAGRSYEQYF. The CDR3 coding sequence is TGTGCCAGCAGCTTAACGTCAGCAGGGAGATCTTACGAGCAGTACTTC.

The chain uses TRBV2 and TRBJ2-1, with a possible D match to TRBD1 (5 bases). This CDR3 is 16 amino acids long. V dropped 2 bases and J dropped 2 bases, with 13 bases sitting between them. The V gene's germline CDR1 is SNHLY and CDR2 FYNNEI. The CDR3 sequence is CASSELGQVAYNEQFF. The CDR3 bases are TGTGCCAGCAGTGAATTGGGGCAGGTTGCCTACAATGAGCAGTTCTTC. Based on the CDR3 plus reference TRBV2 and TRBJ2-1, the full variable domain is EPEVTQTPSHQVTQMGQEVILRCVPISNHLYFYWYRQILGQKVEFLVSFYNNEISEKSEIFDDQFSVERPDGSNFTLKIRSTKLEDSAMYFCASSELGQVAYNEQFFGPGTRLTVL.

The chain links TRBV5-6 to TRBJ2-7; D could derive from TRBD1 or TRBD2 (5 bases each). The CDR3 spans 14 residues. Germline CDR1 and CDR2: SGHDT and YYEEEE. With 2 bases removed from V and 0 bases from J, the gap between germline ends came to 9 bases. CDR3 amino acids: CASSFLGDSYEQYF. Written as DNA, the CDR3 is TGTGCCAGCAGCTTCCTGGGGGACTCCTACGAGCAGTACTTC.

The chain uses TRBV29-1 and TRBJ2-1, with 9 bases matching TRBD1. CDR3 length: 13 amino acids. V was pared by 5 bases and J by 5 bases, with 4 bases of the junction left unmatched. Germline CDR1 is SQVTM and CDR2 is ANQGSEA. CDR3 DNA: TGCAGCGTTCGGACAGGGGAACACAATGAGCAGTTCTTC. It codes for CSVRTGEHNEQFF.

The sample holds many counts of this clonotype. As DNA, the CDR3 is TGTGCCAGCAGCCGGACAGGGGGAGAGCAGTACTTC. Translating it yields CASSRTGGEQYF. The chain combines TRBV3-1 with TRBJ2-7, with 10 bases that match TRBD1. Germline CDR1 LGHDT, CDR2 YNNKEL (reference sequence). This CDR3 contains 12 residues. Trimming cost V 4 bases and J 7 bases; bases outside gene matches: 1.

This chain uses TRBV7-8 with TRBJ1-2; D is unclear. Between the trimmed V and J ends, which lost 1 base and 2 bases, there was a span of 14 bases. CDR3 size: 16 residues. Germline CDR1 reads SGHVS; CDR2 reads FQNEAQ. Here the CDR3 DNA reads TGTGCCAGCAGCTTAGTGTCCGAGGAACAGAACTATGGCTACACCTTC. Translated, it gives CASSLVSEEQNYGYTF. Drawing the rest from reference TRBV7-8 and TRBJ1-2, the complete variable domain is GAGVSQSPRYKVAKRGQDVALRCDPISGHVSLFWYQQALGQGPEFLTYFQNEAQLDKSGLPSDRFFAERPEGSVSTLKIQRTQQEDSAVYLCASSLVSEEQNYGYTFGSGTRLTVV.

This chain joins TRBV3-1 and TRBJ2-3; D assignment may be TRBD1 or TRBD2 (5 bases each). The V gene's germline CDR1 is LGHDT and CDR2 YNNKEL (reference sequence). CDR3 length: 15 amino acids. V lost 3 bases to trimming and J lost 3 bases, with 13 bases between them. The CDR3 bases are TGTGCCAGCAGCCAGAGGGACGTAGAGACAGATACGCAGTATTTT. It codes for CASSQRDVETDTQYF.

The chain is built from TRBV20-1 and TRBJ1-4, with TRBD1 identical over 9 bases. This CDR3 has 16 residues. Germline assignment: CDR1 DFQATT and CDR2 SNEGSKA (reference sequence). V trimming: 5 bases; J trimming: 8 bases; junction bases outside the gene matches: 15. The CDR3 loop is CSASTGQGVVGEKLFF. DNA for the CDR3: TGCAGTGCTTCTACGGGACAGGGCGTCGTAGGAGAAAAACTGTTTTTT.